This T cell receptor beta chain was sequenced during a study of T-cell memory formation after mild COVID-19. CDR3 length equals 12 residues. The germline V gene encodes CDR1 SEHNR and CDR2 FQNEAQ (reference sequence). Trimming left V 2 bases short and J 8 bases short, with 9 bases between. This clonotype was observed a handful of times. One entry per CDR3 protein, called by TCRdb with MiXCR from the 5' RACE reads. This sample yields about 82,000 distinct CDR3 sequences, of which 10% to 15% are seen a single time; 41% belongs to the top ten. The specimen sequenced was PBMCs or a T cell subset sorted from them (not recorded which). The clonotype originates from a man between 18 and 35 years old who had mild COVID-19 (a few samples of this study predate the infection). Cell type and time point are not known. The gene calls are TRBV7-9 and TRBJ1-2; TRBD1 is a possible D gene (5 bases). The CDR3 coding sequence is TGTGCCAGCAGCTTACGACAGTCCGGCTACACCTTC. This encodes CASSLRQSGYTF.